Listed below are T cell receptor beta chains from one sample, sequenced in a study of cytomegalovirus exposure and HLA in healthy donors. Method: immunoSEQ multiplex PCR; TCRdb's copy keeps in-frame clones and lacks some. Found here are some 150,000 clones, more than 65% of them singletons; the top ten hold 1.5% to 2%. Sequencing was done on a sample of PBMCs. These receptors originate from a woman in her twenties or thirties in good health and CMV-seronegative. The CDR3 runs from the conserved cysteine through the conserved F or W. A D gene is named only where the DNA matches it firmly. Expanded clones are given a class, and other clones once, few, many or no size at all.

V	J	D	size	CDR3	DNA
TRBV19	TRBJ1-1	TRBD1	NA	CASSQTGGVAFF	TGTGCCAGTAGTCAAACAGGGGGGGTGGCTTTCTTT
TRBV5-8	TRBJ1-4	TRBD1	NA	CASSLPGGGEKLFF	TGTGCCAGCAGCTTACCAGGGGGCGGGGAAAAACTGTTTTTT
TRBV5-4	TRBJ1-3	NA	NA	CASSRQETPGNTIYF	TGTGCCAGCAGCCGACAGGAGACGCCTGGAAACACCATATATTTT
TRBV20-1	TRBJ2-5	NA	NA	CSATFRGTQYF	TGCAGTGCTACCTTCAGGGGGACCCAGTACTTC
TRBV19	TRBJ2-3	NA	NA	CASSFPGSDTQYF	TGTGCCAGTAGCTTTCCGGGATCAGATACGCAGTATTTT
TRBV28	TRBJ1-4	TRBD1	once	CASRQGGREKLFF	TGTGCCAGCAGACAGGGGGGAAGGGAAAAACTGTTTTTT
TRBV7-8	TRBJ2-7	TRBD2	few	CASSHYEASGSAGEQYF	TGTGCCAGCAGCCACTACGAGGCTAGCGGGAGCGCGGGCGAGCAGTACTTC
TRBV28	TRBJ2-1	TRBD1	NA	CASSPGQPYNEQFF	TGTGCCAGCAGTCCGGGACAGCCCTACAATGAGCAGTTCTTC
TRBV7-9	TRBJ1-5	TRBD1	NA	CASSFWTGENQPQHF	TGTGCCAGCAGCTTTTGGACAGGCGAGAATCAGCCCCAGCATTTT
TRBV6-1	TRBJ2-1	TRBD1	few	CASSEWAGGGEQFF	TGTGCCAGCAGTGAATGGGCAGGGGGCGGCGAGCAGTTCTTC
TRBV7-8	TRBJ2-1	TRBD2	NA	CASRRLAGSYNEQFF	TGTGCCAGCAGACGACTAGCGGGGAGCTACAATGAGCAGTTCTTC
TRBV4-1	TRBJ1-2	TRBD1	NA	CASMTRGHIYGYTF	TGCGCCAGCATGACAAGGGGGCACATCTATGGCTACACCTTC
TRBV11-2	TRBJ1-1	NA	NA	CASSFALGGDTEAFF	TGTGCCAGCAGCTTCGCCCTGGGAGGTGACACTGAAGCTTTCTTT
TRBV2	TRBJ1-2	TRBD1	few	CASSEGTGVGSYTF	TGTGCCAGCAGTGAAGGGACAGGGGTGGGGAGCTACACCTTC
TRBV5-4	TRBJ1-4	NA	NA	CASSLGQGTNEKLFF	TGTGCCAGCAGCTTGGGGCAGGGGACTAATGAAAAACTGTTTTTT